Listed here are 29 T cell receptor beta chains from one sample, sequenced in a study of T cell responses to AZD1222 COVID-19 vaccine. Method: immunoSEQ multiplex PCR; TCRdb's copy keeps in-frame clones and lacks some. The table lists about 150,000 clones, about 88% of them singletons. The sequences come from peripheral blood, collected on day 0 of AZD1222 vaccination. Source of these receptors: an adult in good health.

The V and J genes are TRBV11-3 and TRBJ2-1, with TRBD2 identical over 10 bases. Unmatched junction bases numbered 2, after V lost 3 bases and J lost 3 bases. Germline CDR1 is SGHNT and CDR2 is YENEEA. This CDR3 contains 15 residues. CDR3 residues: CASSFSGGGYNEQFF. The CDR3, as DNA: TGTGCCAGCAGCTTCAGCGGGGGGGGCTACAATGAGCAGTTCTTC.

J is TRBJ1-1 and V is TRBV29-1; D is ambiguous. CDR1 is SQVTM and CDR2 is ANQGSEA in the germline V gene. The CDR3 runs 11 residues. Trimming stripped 3 bases from V and 4 bases from J, with 6 bases between. The CDR3 sequence: CSVDTSTEAFF. CDR3 nucleotide sequence: TGCAGCGTTGACACCTCCACTGAAGCTTTCTTT. Full variable domain (outside the CDR3, taken from reference TRBV29-1 and TRBJ1-1): SAVISQKPSRDICQRGTSLTIQCQVDSQVTMMFWYRQQPGQSLTLIATANQGSEATYESGFVIDKFPISRPNLTFSTLTVSNMSPEDSSIYLCSVDTSTEAFFGQGTRLTVV.

The genes are TRBV29-1 and TRBJ2-3, with D unclear. Trimming left V 0 bases short and J 4 bases short, with 14 bases between. From germline, CDR1 is SQVTM and CDR2 ANQGSEA. The CDR3 extends over 15 amino acids. DNA for the CDR3: TGCAGCGTTGAAGACCGGGCTGCAAGCCCAGATACGCAGTATTTT. Protein product: CSVEDRAASPDTQYF.

This chain links TRBV28 with TRBJ2-2; TRBD1 might be the D (6 bases). The CDR3 length is 15 residues. Trimming cost V 1 base and J 7 bases, with 13 bases left between them. The germline V gene encodes CDR1 MDHEN and CDR2 SYDVKM. DNA for the CDR3: TGTGCCAGCAGTTTATTCATGCAGGGGAGCGGGGAGCTGTTTTTT. Protein: CASSLFMQGSGELFF.

CDR3 loop: CASSQVRDGSWRGETQYF. As DNA, the CDR3 is TGTGCCAGCAGCCAAGTAAGGGACGGATCCTGGCGGGGGGAGACCCAGTACTTC. The genes are TRBV7-2 and TRBJ2-5; 7 bases match TRBD2. Germline V gene sequence: CDR1 SGHTA, CDR2 FQGNSA. Trimming cost V 5 bases and J 5 bases; bases outside gene matches: 20. The CDR3 loop spans 18 amino acids.

This sequence joins TRBV5-1 and TRBJ2-1; D is possibly TRBD1 or TRBD2 (7 bases each). Germline CDR1 is SGHRS and CDR2 is YFSETQ. The V and J ends lost 0 bases and 7 bases respectively, with 11 bases between them. The CDR3 is 14 amino acids. CDR3 in DNA: TGCGCCAGCAGCTTGGTTCAGGGGGGGAATGAGCAGTTCTTC. Translating gives CASSLVQGGNEQFF.

The rearrangement links TRBV6-6 to TRBJ2-2; the D gene is possibly TRBD2 (6 bases). The CDR3 is 15 residues long. Trimming pared 7 bases from V and 3 bases from J, leaving 15 bases between. Germline CDR1 MNHNY, CDR2 SVGAGI (reference sequence). The CDR3 DNA is TGTGCCAGCACCGAAATGGACTATCACACCGGGGAGCTGTTTTTT. Its translation: CASTEMDYHTGELFF.

The chain couples TRBV28 to TRBJ1-5; 9 bases are shared with TRBD1. The germline gives CDR1 MDHEN, CDR2 SYDVKM. With 8 bases clipped from V and 5 bases from J, the junction kept 13 bases outside the gene matches. The CDR3 is 16 residues long. The chain's CDR3 is CASGGTGRSLDQPQHF. DNA of the CDR3: TGTGCCAGCGGAGGGACAGGGAGAAGTTTAGATCAGCCCCAGCATTTT. The whole variable domain, remainder taken from reference TRBV28 and TRBJ1-5, is DVKVTQSSRYLVKRTGEKVFLECVQDMDHENMFWYRQDPGLGLRLIYFSYDVKMKEKGDIPEGYSVSREKKERFSLILESASTNQTSMYLCASGGTGRSLDQPQHFGDGTRLSIL.

The CDR3 protein is CITSEGGTEAFF. The CDR3 bases are TGCATTACCTCCGAGGGAGGCACTGAAGCTTTCTTT. This chain links TRBV29-1 with TRBJ1-1; no clear D. The germline gives CDR1 SQVTM, CDR2 ANQGSEA. The CDR3 runs 12 residues.

For this clone: An end of the junction does not agree with germline; a read error may underlie this. CDR3 DNA sequence: TGTGCTAGCAGAAGGGACCGCTCGGGGGAGCTGTTTTTT. The encoded protein is CASRRDRSGELFF. The chain is built from TRBV7-7 and TRBJ2-2, with D possibly called TRBD1 or TRBD2 (5 bases each). Germline V lookup: CDR1 SSHAT, CDR2 FNYEAQ (reference sequence). There are 13 residues in the CDR3.

V gene TRBV11-3 combines with J gene TRBJ2-7, with D unclear. The CDR3 sequence is 16 residues long. V shed 0 bases and J shed 2 bases, with 14 bases lying between them. Germline V CDR1 and CDR2: SGHNT, YENEEA. Here the CDR3 reads CASSLDPRQATYEQYF. The CDR3 coding sequence is TGTGCCAGCAGCTTAGATCCGCGACAAGCAACCTACGAGCAGTACTTC.

The V gene is TRBV4-1, the J gene TRBJ2-6, with D possibly called TRBD1 or TRBD2 (5 bases each). Germline V lookup: CDR1 MGHRA, CDR2 YSYEKL. V was trimmed by 0 bases and J by 9 bases, leaving 15 bases between them. The CDR3 has 16 amino acids. This CDR3 reads CASSQEGLTGGNVLTF. The CDR3 bases are TGCGCCAGCAGCCAAGAAGGGTTAACAGGAGGCAACGTCCTGACTTTC.

The chain employs TRBV5-1 and TRBJ2-5; 7 bases are a match to TRBD2. CDR3 size: 13 residues. Germline V lookup: CDR1 SGHRS, CDR2 YFSETQ. Trimming cost V 3 bases and J 5 bases; bases outside gene matches: 4. The chain's CDR3 is CASSSLGGETQYF. CDR3 nucleotide sequence: TGCGCCAGCAGCTCCTTGGGGGGGGAGACCCAGTACTTC.

The chain employs TRBV28 and TRBJ1-1; D might be TRBD1 (6 bases). Looked up from germline, CDR1 is MDHEN and CDR2 is SYDVKM. Trimming took 5 bases from V and 2 from J, leaving 15 bases between them. This CDR3 is built from 15 residues. CDR3 bases: TGTGCCAGCAGTCCCGAGACAGGACCCAACACTGAAGCTTTCTTT. It yields the protein CASSPETGPNTEAFF.

V usage is TRBV30 and J usage is TRBJ1-6; D is uncertain. The CDR3 sequence is 16 residues long. Trimming left V 1 base short and J 12 bases short, with 22 bases between. In germline, CDR1 is GTSNPN, CDR2 SVGIG (reference sequence). The CDR3 bases are TGTGCCTGGAGTGGTCTACGGACGTTGGGTTTGGGACCCCTCCACTTT. It codes for CAWSGLRTLGLGPLHF.

This clone was detected only a few times. V and J are TRBV2 and TRBJ2-5; no clear D gene. The V gene's germline CDR1 is SNHLY and CDR2 FYNNEI. Trimming took off 11 bases at V and 5 bases at J, with 15 bases between the two ends. The CDR3 extends over 12 amino acids. The CDR3 DNA sequence: TGTGCCGGTGCTCTAATGGGGGAGACCCAGTACTTC. Protein product: CAGALMGETQYF.

This clone showed up just a few times. This chain joins TRBV10-3 and TRBJ2-7; TRBD1 agrees at 11 bases. This CDR3 contains 16 residues. V was clipped by 2 bases and J by 4 bases; unmatched bases: 7. The germline gives CDR1 ENHRY, CDR2 SYGVKD. Here the CDR3 reads CAISERGGTGGYEQYF. CDR3 coding DNA: TGTGCCATCAGTGAGCGAGGCGGGACAGGGGGTTACGAGCAGTACTTC.

This clone was seen a few times. The chain links TRBV30 to TRBJ2-2; 10 nucleotides align to TRBD1. The CDR3 length is 15 residues. Germline values: CDR1 GTSNPN, CDR2 SVGIG (reference sequence). With V trimmed by 1 base and J by 3 bases, 2 bases remained unmatched. The CDR3 DNA reads as TGTGCCTGGAGTGGGGACAGGGGTTACACCGGGGAGCTGTTTTTT. Protein product: CAWSGDRGYTGELFF.

The chain recombines TRBV2 with TRBJ2-3, with D perhaps matching TRBD1 (5 bases). Looked up from germline, CDR1 is SNHLY and CDR2 is FYNNEI. This CDR3 region has 13 residues. Trimming pared 6 bases from V and 4 bases from J, leaving 11 bases between. In DNA, the CDR3 is TGTGCCAGCAGACCCCCGACAGCAGATACGCAGTATTTT. Translating it yields CASRPPTADTQYF.

This rearrangement joins TRBV5-8 to TRBJ1-6; no definite D call. The length of the CDR3 is 15 residues. V lost 2 bases, J lost 0 bases, and 6 bases lay in between. Germline V gene data show CDR1 as SGHTS and CDR2 as YDEGEE. CDR3 sequence (DNA): TGTGCCAGCAGCTTCGATGGCTCCTATAATTCACCCCTCCACTTT. This translates into CASSFDGSYNSPLHF.

The CDR3 reads CALSRGSGEDEQFF. As DNA, the CDR3 is TGTGCCTTATCCCGCGGGAGTGGCGAGGATGAGCAGTTCTTC. The chain combines TRBV30 with TRBJ2-1; 7 bases align to TRBD2. This CDR3 spans 14 amino acids. J lost 8 bases, V lost 7 bases, and 14 bases had no gene match. CDR1 is GTSNPN, CDR2 SVGIG, per germline (reference sequence).

This chain links TRBV7-2 with TRBJ1-3, with unresolved D. V was shortened by 1 base and J by 0 bases, with 7 bases between the two germline ends. This CDR3 region has 15 residues. In germline, CDR1 is SGHTA, CDR2 FQGNSA. The CDR3 spells CASSLGATSGNTIYF. The CDR3 DNA sequence: TGTGCCAGCAGCTTAGGGGCTACCTCTGGAAACACCATATATTTT.

The genes are TRBV11-2 and TRBJ1-2; D is possibly TRBD1 (6 bases). The CDR3 contains 17 residues. Trimming took off 1 base at V and 2 bases at J, with 17 bases between the two ends. Germline CDR1 reads SGHAT; CDR2 reads FQNNGV. CDR3 DNA: TGTGCCAGCAGCTTAGGGACCCGACAGGCCCTAAACTATGGCTACACCTTC. Its protein product is CASSLGTRQALNYGYTF.

This chain connects TRBV6-5 to TRBJ2-3; D remains ambiguous. The CDR3 totals 14 residues. Germline CDR1 is MNHEY and CDR2 is SVGAGI. V was cut by 6 bases and J by 6 bases, with 16 bases left in between. In nucleotides, the CDR3 is TGTGCCAGCAGACGACTGGACCGGTCGGATACGCAGTATTTT. This gives the protein CASRRLDRSDTQYF.

This chain links TRBV7-2 with TRBJ1-1; 8 bases are a match to TRBD1. The CDR3 is 16 amino acids. Trimming at V came to 3 bases and at J to 5 bases, leaving 11 bases not matched to a gene. In germline, CDR1 is SGHTA, CDR2 FQGNSA. The CDR3: CASSLGAGGARTEAFF. CDR3 bases: TGTGCCAGCAGCTTGGGGGCAGGGGGCGCCCGAACTGAAGCTTTCTTT.

The chain's CDR3 is CASRKISSYNEQFF. CDR3 DNA sequence: TGTGCCAGCAGAAAGATCAGCTCCTACAATGAGCAGTTCTTC. The chain couples TRBV9 to TRBJ2-1; no definite D call. The V gene's germline CDR1 is SGDLS and CDR2 YYNGEE. The CDR3 is 14 amino acids. The ends were cut back, 5 bases at V and 0 bases at J, with 9 bases in the middle.

The rearrangement uses TRBV3-1 (or the pseudogene TRBV3-2) and TRBJ1-1; 9 bases align to TRBD1. Per germline, CDR1 LGHDT and CDR2 YNNKEL (reference sequence). J was trimmed by 1 base and V by 4 bases; bases with no gene match: 7. This CDR3 comprises 16 residues. CDR3 nucleotide sequence: TGTGCCAGCAGCCCTAACAGGGGGCGGGGGAACACTGAAGCTTTCTTT. Translating it yields CASSPNRGRGNTEAFF.

In its sample, this clone was seen once. This chain joins TRBV4-3 and TRBJ2-7; no clear D. The CDR3 runs to 15 residues. Per germline, CDR1 LGHNA and CDR2 YSLEER. Deletions cut 0 bases from V and 2 bases from J, with 11 bases between. The CDR3 spells CASSQDQSVPYEQYF. The CDR3 bases are TGCGCCAGCAGCCAAGACCAGAGTGTCCCCTACGAGCAGTACTTC.

The chain recombines TRBV5-1 with TRBJ1-1; a weak D match, TRBD1 (6 bases). Germline V gives CDR1 SGHRS, CDR2 YFSETQ. The length of the CDR3 is 14 residues. V shed 4 bases and J shed 1 base, with 11 bases lying between them. CDR3: CASSIEQGNTEAFF. The DNA for the CDR3 is TGCGCCAGCAGCATAGAACAGGGGAACACTGAAGCTTTCTTT.